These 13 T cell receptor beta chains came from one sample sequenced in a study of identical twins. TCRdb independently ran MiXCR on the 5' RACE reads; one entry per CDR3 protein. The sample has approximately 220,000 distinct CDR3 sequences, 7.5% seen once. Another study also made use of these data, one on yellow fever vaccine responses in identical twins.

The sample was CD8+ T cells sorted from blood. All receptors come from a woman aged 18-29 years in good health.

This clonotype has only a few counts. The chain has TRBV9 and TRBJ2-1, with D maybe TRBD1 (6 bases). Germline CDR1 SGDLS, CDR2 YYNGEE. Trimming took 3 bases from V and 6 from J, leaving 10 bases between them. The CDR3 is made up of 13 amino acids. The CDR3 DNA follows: TGTGCCAGCAGCGAGGGGGAAGCCAATGAGCAGTTCTTC. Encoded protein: CASSEGEANEQFF.

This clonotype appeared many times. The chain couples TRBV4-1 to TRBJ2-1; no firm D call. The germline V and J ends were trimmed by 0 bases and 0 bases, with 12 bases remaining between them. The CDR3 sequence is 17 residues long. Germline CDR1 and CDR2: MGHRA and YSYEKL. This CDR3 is CASSQDTRLSSYNEQFF. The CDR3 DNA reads TGCGCCAGCAGCCAAGATACCCGGCTTAGCTCCTACAATGAGCAGTTCTTC.

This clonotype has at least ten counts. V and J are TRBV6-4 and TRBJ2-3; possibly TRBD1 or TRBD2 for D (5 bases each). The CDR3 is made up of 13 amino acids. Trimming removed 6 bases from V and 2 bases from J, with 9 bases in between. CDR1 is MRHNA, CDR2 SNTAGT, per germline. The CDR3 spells CASSPGTTDTQYF. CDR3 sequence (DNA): TGTGCCAGCAGCCCCGGGACCACAGATACGCAGTATTTT.

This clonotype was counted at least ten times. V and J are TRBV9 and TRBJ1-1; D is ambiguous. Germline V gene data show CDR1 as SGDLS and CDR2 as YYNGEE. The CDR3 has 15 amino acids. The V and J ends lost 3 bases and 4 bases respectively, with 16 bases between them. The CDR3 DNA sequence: TGTGCCAGCAGCGGCTCGACAAGCCCGGGCACTGAAGCTTTCTTT. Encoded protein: CASSGSTSPGTEAFF.

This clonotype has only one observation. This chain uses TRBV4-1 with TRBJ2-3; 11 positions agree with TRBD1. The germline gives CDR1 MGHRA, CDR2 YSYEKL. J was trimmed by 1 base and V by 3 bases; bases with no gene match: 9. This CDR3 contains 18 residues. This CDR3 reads CASSHPGTGGTGTDTQYF. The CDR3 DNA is TGCGCCAGCAGCCACCCCGGGACAGGGGGGACCGGCACAGATACGCAGTATTTT.

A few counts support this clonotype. This CDR3 reads CASSGVGRQLDKRSGELFF. The CDR3 DNA reads TGTGCCAGCAGCGGCGTAGGGAGACAATTAGATAAGCGGTCTGGGGAGCTGTTTTTT. The rearrangement links TRBV11-2 to TRBJ2-2; TRBD2 might be the D (5 bases). Germline CDR1 SGHAT, CDR2 FQNNGV. Trimming removed 5 bases from V and 8 bases from J, with 30 bases in between. The CDR3 has 19 amino acids.

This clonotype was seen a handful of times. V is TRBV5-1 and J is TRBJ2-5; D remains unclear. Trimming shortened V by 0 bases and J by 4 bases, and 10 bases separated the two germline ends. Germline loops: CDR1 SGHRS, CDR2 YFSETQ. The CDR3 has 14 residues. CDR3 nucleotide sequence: TGCGCCAGCAGCTTGGAAAAACCAATAGAGACCCAGTACTTC. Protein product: CASSLEKPIETQYF.

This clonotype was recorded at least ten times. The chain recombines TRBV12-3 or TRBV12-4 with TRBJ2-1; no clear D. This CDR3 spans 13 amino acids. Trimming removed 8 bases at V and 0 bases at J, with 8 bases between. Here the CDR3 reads CASCITSYNEQFF. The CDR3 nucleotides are TGTGCCAGCTGTATAACCTCCTACAATGAGCAGTTCTTC.

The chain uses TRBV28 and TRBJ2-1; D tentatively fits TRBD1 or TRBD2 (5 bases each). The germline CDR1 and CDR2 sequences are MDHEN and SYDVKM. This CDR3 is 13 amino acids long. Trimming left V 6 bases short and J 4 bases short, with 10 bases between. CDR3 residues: CASRGVSYNEQFF. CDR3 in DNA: TGTGCCAGCAGGGGGGTGAGTTACAATGAGCAGTTCTTC.

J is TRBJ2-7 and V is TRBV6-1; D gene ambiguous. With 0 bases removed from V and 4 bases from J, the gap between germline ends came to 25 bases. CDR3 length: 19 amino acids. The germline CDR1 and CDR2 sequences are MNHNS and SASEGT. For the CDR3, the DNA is TGTGCCAGCAGTGAAGCGCAGACCGACGCATATAATTATTTGTACGAGCAGTACGTC. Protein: CASSEAQTDAYNYLYEQYV.

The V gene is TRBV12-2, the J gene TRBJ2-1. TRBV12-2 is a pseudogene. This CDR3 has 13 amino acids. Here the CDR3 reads CASRAGPDNEQFF. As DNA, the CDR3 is TGTGCAAGTCGCGCCGGTCCGGACAATGAGCAGTTCTTC.

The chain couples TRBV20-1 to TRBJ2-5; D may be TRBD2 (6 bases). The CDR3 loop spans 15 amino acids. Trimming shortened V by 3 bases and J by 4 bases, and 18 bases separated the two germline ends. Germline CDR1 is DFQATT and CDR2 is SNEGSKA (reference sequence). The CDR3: CSARPLTGVGETQYF. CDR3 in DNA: TGCAGTGCTAGGCCACTTACGGGGGTCGGAGAGACCCAGTACTTC.

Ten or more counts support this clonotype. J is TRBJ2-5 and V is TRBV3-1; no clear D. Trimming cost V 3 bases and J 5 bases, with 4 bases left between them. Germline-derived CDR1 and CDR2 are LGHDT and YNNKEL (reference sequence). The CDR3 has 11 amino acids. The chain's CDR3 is CASSHMETQYF. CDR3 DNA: TGTGCCAGCAGCCATATGGAGACCCAGTACTTC.